This T cell receptor (beta chain) was identified during a study of vaccination and CD4 T cells after COVID-19. This clonotype was observed once. What it recognizes is unknown. Specified treatment: roughly nine-day PBMC culture with coronavirus spike peptide pools or control peptides (ViraFEST assay). Cultured CD4+ T-cell DNA underwent Oncomine TCR Beta short-read sequencing. One entry per CDR3 protein results from TCRdb running MiXCR on the PCR reads. The table includes approximately 18,000 distinct CDR3 sequences, 50% to 60% detected once. CDR3 length: 16 residues. Trimming left V 2 bases short and J 6 bases short, with 17 bases between. CDR1 is SGHNT and CDR2 is YENEEA in the germline V gene.

This TCR came from a human donor who had recovered from COVID-19. The rearrangement joins TRBV11-3 to TRBJ2-4; weak D call: TRBD1 (6 bases). Sequenced: CD4+ T cells from blood, cultured in vitro. The CDR3 loop reads CASSLLDITRGNIQYF. In DNA, the CDR3 is TGTGCCAGCAGCTTACTTGACATTACCAGGGGAAACATTCAGTACTTC.